These 3 T cell receptor beta chains were all obtained from the same sample, sequenced in a study of cytomegalovirus exposure and HLA in healthy donors. Produced via immunoSEQ multiplex PCR; TCRdb's table is partial and in-frame only. The sample carries 55,000 to 70,000 clones, around 89% recorded once. Sequencing input: PBMCs. These receptors were obtained from a woman aged 18-29 years in good health and CMV-seronegative.

J is TRBJ2-1 and V is TRBV6-6, with TRBD2 identical over 12 bases. Germline CDR1 and CDR2: MNHNY and SVGAGI (reference sequence). The V gene end was trimmed by 10 bases and the J gene end by 6 bases; junction bases not matched to a gene: 4. This CDR3 region has 13 residues. CDR3 amino acids: CATLAGGPNEQFF. CDR3 nucleotides: TGTGCCACCCTAGCGGGAGGGCCCAATGAGCAGTTCTTC.

This chain links TRBV28 with TRBJ2-1; TRBD2 aligns across 7 bases. Germline trimming cut 2 bases from V and 7 bases from J; bases unmatched to any gene: 5. The germline CDR1 and CDR2 sequences are MDHEN and SYDVKM. This CDR3 spans 14 amino acids. CDR3 coding DNA: TGTGCCAGCAGTTTAGCGGGAGACCGGAATGAGCAGTTCTTC. Translating gives CASSLAGDRNEQFF.

The rearrangement joins TRBV5-1 to TRBJ1-2, with D unresolved. Trimming removed 0 bases from V and 6 bases from J, with 9 bases in between. This CDR3 comprises 13 residues. Germline lookup yields CDR1 SGHRS and CDR2 YFSETQ. The CDR3 DNA sequence: TGCGCCAGCAGCTTGGCTGCAGGTCATGGCTACACCTTC. This codes for CASSLAAGHGYTF.